The 31 T cell receptor beta chains below were found in one sample sequenced in a study of cytomegalovirus exposure and HLA in healthy donors. Primers for the PCR totalled 60 Vbeta and 13 Jbeta. Sequencing used immunoSEQ multiplex PCR; TCRdb keeps in-frame clones, though not all of them. This sample has approximately 150,000 clones, with under 80% found just once. Sample: PBMCs. The receptors shown here come from a woman aged 50 to 60 in good health and CMV-seropositive.

The genes are TRBV28 and TRBJ1-4; D is ambiguous. The germline V gene has CDR1 MDHEN and CDR2 SYDVKM. The CDR3 has 14 amino acids. Trimming took off 4 bases at V and 1 base at J, with 7 bases between the two ends. The CDR3 bases are TGTGCCAGCAGTTCGATAGAAACTAATGAAAAACTGTTTTTT. It specifies CASSSIETNEKLFF.

The chain recombines TRBV6-1 with TRBJ2-1; perhaps TRBD1 as D (6 bases). V gave up 5 bases and J gave up 8 bases, with 19 bases separating them. The CDR3 is 15 residues long. Looked up from germline, CDR1 is MNHNS and CDR2 is SASEGT. CDR3 residues: CASSPGHILSDEQFF. The CDR3 nucleotides are TGTGCCAGCAGTCCGGGACATATTCTTTCTGATGAGCAGTTCTTC.

The chain carries TRBV13 and TRBJ2-3; 11 nucleotides agree with TRBD1. The CDR3 spans 15 residues. J lost 4 bases, V lost 5 bases, and 5 bases had no gene match. Germline-derived CDR1 and CDR2 are PRHDT and FYEKMQ (reference sequence). DNA of the CDR3: TGTGCCAGCAGCCAACGGACAGGGGGCGCAGATACGCAGTATTTT. Translation gives CASSQRTGGADTQYF.

In nucleotides, the CDR3 is TGTGCCACCCGTAAGGGAGAAACATACACCGGGGAGCTGTTTTTT. Its protein product is CATRKGETYTGELFF. The chain links TRBV25-1 to TRBJ2-2; D possibly corresponds to TRBD2 (5 bases). Trimming pared 10 bases from V and 3 bases from J, leaving 18 bases between. This CDR3 contains 15 residues. Germline lookup yields CDR1 MGHDK and CDR2 SYGVNS.

J is TRBJ2-5 and V is TRBV7-3, with D possibly TRBD1 on 6 matching bases. This CDR3 has 14 amino acids. Germline loops: CDR1 SGHTA, CDR2 FQGTGA. The ends were cut back, 5 bases at V and 5 bases at J, with 15 bases in the middle. This CDR3 reads CASSPSGGGETQYF. CDR3 nucleotides: TGTGCCAGCAGCCCCAGTGGGGGCGGGGAGACCCAGTACTTC.

V usage is TRBV6-5 and J usage is TRBJ1-1; D not certain. The CDR3 is made up of 14 amino acids. Germline assignment: CDR1 MNHEY and CDR2 SVGAGI. The V and J ends lost 10 bases and 1 base respectively, with 16 bases between them. DNA of the CDR3: TGTGCCACCTGGGCCCGGACTGCGAACACTGAAGCTTTCTTT. This gives the protein CATWARTANTEAFF.

The genes are TRBV9 and TRBJ1-2; TRBD1 matches at 8 bases. CDR3 length equals 16 residues. CDR1 and CDR2 from the germline V gene are SGDLS and YYNGEE. The V and J ends lost 0 bases and 4 bases, in that order; junction bases with no gene match: 8. The CDR3 loop reads CASSVARDRMIYGYTF. The CDR3 DNA follows: TGTGCCAGCAGCGTAGCTCGGGACAGGATGATCTATGGCTACACCTTC.

This chain uses TRBV30 with TRBJ2-3; 7 nucleotides line up with TRBD1. This CDR3 has 15 residues. The J segment lost 2 bases and the V segment lost 3 bases, leaving 8 bases of the junction unmatched. Germline values: CDR1 GTSNPN, CDR2 SVGIG (reference sequence). The CDR3 nucleotides are TGTGCCTGGAGGGAACCGGGACAGAACACAGATACGCAGTATTTT. Protein sequence: CAWREPGQNTDTQYF.

V gene TRBV19 combines with J gene TRBJ2-1, with 10 bases lining up with TRBD1. After removal of 3 bases from V and 4 bases from J, the junction contained 3 bases not matched to a gene. The CDR3 sequence is 15 residues long. Per germline, CDR1 LNHDA and CDR2 SQIVND (reference sequence). The CDR3 region is CASSMDRGVYNEQFF. The CDR3 region has the DNA TGTGCCAGTAGTATGGACAGGGGGGTATACAATGAGCAGTTCTTC. The full variable domain, its missing parts supplied by reference TRBV19 and TRBJ2-1, is DGGITQSPKYLFRKEGQNVTLSCEQNLNHDAMYWYRQDPGQGLRLIYYSQIVNDFQKGDIAEGYSVSREKKESFPLTVTSAQKNPTAFYLCASSMDRGVYNEQFFGPGTRLTVL.

This clone was picked up a small number of times. The V and J genes are TRBV2 and TRBJ1-5; maybe TRBD1 (5 bases). This CDR3 region has 14 residues. The V end lost 6 bases, the J end lost 5 bases, and 14 bases lay between the germline ends. Germline assignment: CDR1 SNHLY and CDR2 FYNNEI. CDR3 loop: CASRKTWGDQPQHF. The CDR3 DNA follows: TGTGCCAGCAGGAAAACATGGGGGGATCAGCCCCAGCATTTT.

CDR3 DNA: TGTGCCAGTAGTGTGGACAGGGCTAACTATGGCTACACCTTC. Translation: CASSVDRANYGYTF. This chain joins TRBV19 and TRBJ1-2; 8 bases line up with TRBD1. The V segment lost 5 bases and the J segment 0 bases; nucleotides outside the gene matches: 2. Germline V gives CDR1 LNHDA, CDR2 SQIVND (reference sequence). CDR3 length: 14 residues.

This sequence joins TRBV2 and TRBJ2-5, with 8 bases fitting TRBD1. The CDR3 consists of 13 residues. V lost 11 bases to trimming and J lost 4 bases; unmatched junction nucleotides: 9. Germline CDR1 and CDR2: SNHLY and FYNNEI. CDR3: CAGEPGGGETQYF. CDR3 DNA: TGTGCCGGAGAACCAGGGGGCGGAGAGACCCAGTACTTC.

The chain combines TRBV7-9 with TRBJ2-1, with 8 bases aligning to TRBD1. Germline V gene data show CDR1 as SEHNR and CDR2 as FQNEAQ (reference sequence). The V gene end was trimmed by 4 bases and the J gene end by 9 bases; junction bases not matched to a gene: 2. CDR3 length: 12 residues. DNA for the CDR3: TGTGCCAGCAGCTCAGACAGGGGTGAGCAGTTCTTC. Encoded protein: CASSSDRGEQFF.

In DNA form, the CDR3 reads TGCGCCAGCAGCTTGGCTAGCGGGGGGGCTGGAGCAGATACGCAGTATTTT. Translating it yields CASSLASGGAGADTQYF. V is TRBV5-1 and J is TRBJ2-3, with TRBD2 identical over 12 bases. V lost 0 bases to trimming and J lost 4 bases; unmatched junction nucleotides: 6. The CDR3 runs to 17 residues. Germline CDR1 is SGHRS and CDR2 is YFSETQ.

The rearrangement links TRBV11-2 to TRBJ2-6; TRBD2 is a possible D gene (6 bases). There are 18 residues in the CDR3. V was pared by 0 bases and J by 4 bases, with 16 bases between. Germline V gene lookup returns CDR1 SGHAT and CDR2 FQNNGV. In nucleotides, the CDR3 is TGTGCCAGCAGCTTAGATGGTTTCGGGGGACCCGGGGCCAACGTCCTGACTTTC. It specifies CASSLDGFGGPGANVLTF. Together with reference TRBV11-2 and TRBJ2-6, the CDR3 gives the full variable domain: EAGVAQSPRYKIIEKRQSVAFWCNPISGHATLYWYQQILGQGPKLLIQFQNNGVVDDSQLPKDRFSAERLKGVDSTLKIQPAKLEDSAVYLCASSLDGFGGPGANVLTFGAGSRLTVL.

The chain carries TRBV6-5 and TRBJ2-7; a possible D gene is TRBD2 (5 bases). Trimming pared 2 bases from V and 6 bases from J, leaving 5 bases between. This CDR3 has 11 amino acids. Germline V gene data show CDR1 as MNHEY and CDR2 as SVGAGI. The CDR3 bases are TGTGCCAGCAGTTACCGGGGCGAGCAGTACTTC. It translates to CASSYRGEQYF.

The chain uses TRBV19 and TRBJ1-1; D may be TRBD1 (6 bases). CDR3 length: 13 amino acids. Germline CDR1 reads LNHDA; CDR2 reads SQIVND (reference sequence). V lost 8 bases to trimming and J lost 5 bases, with 15 bases between them. In DNA form, the CDR3 reads TGTGCCAGTTTGGGGGACACTTCAACTGAAGCTTTCTTT. Residues: CASLGDTSTEAFF.

V gene TRBV4-1 combines with J gene TRBJ1-2, with a weak D call TRBD1 (5 bases). The ends were cut back, 1 base at V and 9 bases at J, with 12 bases in the middle. The CDR3 is 13 amino acids. The germline gives CDR1 MGHRA, CDR2 YSYEKL. The CDR3 sequence is CASSQAGGVSYTF. CDR3 nucleotides: TGCGCCAGCAGCCAAGCCGGGGGGGTGAGCTACACCTTC.

The CDR3 here is CASSLEGGGAGELFF. The CDR3, as DNA: TGTGCCAGCAGCTTAGAGGGCGGCGGTGCCGGGGAGCTGTTTTTT. The rearrangement joins TRBV7-3 to TRBJ2-2; weak D call: TRBD2 (5 bases). Germline loops: CDR1 SGHTA, CDR2 FQGTGA. The CDR3 extends over 15 amino acids. Deletions cut 2 bases from V and 6 bases from J, with 13 bases between.

V usage is TRBV4-2 and J usage is TRBJ2-2; perhaps TRBD1 as D (6 bases). CDR1 LGHNA and CDR2 YNFKEQ come from the germline V gene. This CDR3 region has 13 residues. Trimming left V 2 bases short and J 10 bases short, with 11 bases between. The CDR3, as DNA: TGTGCCAGCAGCCAACAACAGGGCGCGGAGCTGTTTTTT. Translated, it gives CASSQQQGAELFF.

This clone has more than one count but fewer than ten. The V call is TRBV29-1, the J call TRBJ2-2; TRBD1 agrees at 8 bases. Germline trimming cut 4 bases from V and 5 bases from J; bases unmatched to any gene: 6. The CDR3 runs 14 residues. Germline V lookup: CDR1 SQVTM, CDR2 ANQGSEA. CDR3 DNA sequence: TGCAGCGTTGCAGGGGGCCAAAGGACCGGGGAGCTGTTTTTT. Translating it yields CSVAGGQRTGELFF.

As DNA, the CDR3 is TGTGCCAGCGGTCCTAAGAATCAGCCCCAGCATTTT. Its translation is CASGPKNQPQHF. V is TRBV6-6 and J is TRBJ1-5, with unresolved D. The CDR3 runs to 12 residues. The V and J ends lost 8 bases and 4 bases respectively, with 9 bases between them. Per the germline V gene, CDR1 is MNHNY and CDR2 is SVGAGI (reference sequence).

The gene calls are TRBV2 and TRBJ1-1; a possible D gene is TRBD1 (5 bases). Germline CDR1 and CDR2: SNHLY and FYNNEI. Between the trimmed V and J ends, which lost 3 bases and 1 base, there was a span of 9 bases. This CDR3 is built from 14 residues. The CDR3 region has the DNA TGTGCCAGCAGTGAGGGGCGCAGGAACACTGAAGCTTTCTTT. Its translation is CASSEGRRNTEAFF.

This rearrangement joins TRBV2 to TRBJ2-7, with 11 bases fitting TRBD1. The V and J ends lost 3 bases and 3 bases, in that order; junction bases with no gene match: 16. In germline, CDR1 is SNHLY, CDR2 FYNNEI. This CDR3 comprises 19 residues. The CDR3 DNA reads TGTGCCAGCAGTGATATCGGACAGGGGGCGCGTCCCCACTACTACGAGCAGTACTTC. It is translated as CASSDIGQGARPHYYEQYF.

The chain joins TRBV19 to TRBJ1-2; 10 bases agree with TRBD1. Trimming at V came to 2 bases and at J to 2 bases, leaving 5 bases not matched to a gene. The length of the CDR3 is 16 residues. Looked up from germline, CDR1 is LNHDA and CDR2 is SQIVND (reference sequence). The CDR3 DNA reads TGTGCCAGTAGTATATTGACAGGGGGCGCCAACTATGGCTACACCTTC. Translation gives CASSILTGGANYGYTF.

The chain links TRBV5-6 to TRBJ1-4; 10 bases are shared with TRBD1. Germline trimming cut 0 bases from V and 2 bases from J; bases unmatched to any gene: 4. The CDR3 length is 17 residues. The germline gives CDR1 SGHDT, CDR2 YYEEEE. CDR3 bases: TGTGCCAGCAGCTTGGGACAGGGGGCCTGGACTAATGAAAAACTGTTTTTT. Protein sequence: CASSLGQGAWTNEKLFF.

This chain uses TRBV15 with TRBJ1-4, with D perhaps TRBD1 (5 bases). Germline CDR1 reads LNHNV; CDR2 reads YYDKDF (reference sequence). V lost 6 bases to trimming and J lost 1 base, with 12 bases between them. The CDR3 consists of 15 residues. CDR3 DNA: TGTGCCACCAGTCCGGGCGGGGGAACTAATGAAAAACTGTTTTTT. Translated: CATSPGGGTNEKLFF. The full variable domain, in which reference TRBV15 and TRBJ1-4 provide the parts outside the CDR3, is DAMVIQNPRYQVTQFGKPVTLSCSQTLNHNVMYWYQQKSSQAPKLLFHYYDKDFNNEADTPDNFQSRRPNTSFCFLDIRSPGLGDTAMYLCATSPGGGTNEKLFFGSGTQLSVL.

This chain connects TRBV5-6 to TRBJ2-3; TRBD1 matches 7 bases. The germline V gene encodes CDR1 SGHDT and CDR2 YYEEEE. V lost 6 bases and J lost 4; bases outside the gene matches: 14. CDR3 length: 16 residues. CDR3 region: CASTSNRGGFADTQYF. The CDR3 nucleotides read TGTGCCAGCACCTCTAATAGAGGGGGCTTCGCAGATACGCAGTATTTT.

The rearrangement uses TRBV4-1 and TRBJ2-3, with TRBD1 as a possible D gene (5 bases). CDR1 is MGHRA, CDR2 YSYEKL, per germline. Trimming shortened V by 3 bases and J by 0 bases, and 10 bases separated the two germline ends. CDR3 length: 15 residues. The CDR3 sequence: CASSQGPSSTDTQYF. The CDR3 bases are TGCGCCAGCAGCCAGGGGCCATCTAGCACAGATACGCAGTATTTT.

The J gene is TRBJ1-6, the V gene TRBV19, with 8 bases fitting TRBD1. J gave up 16 bases and V 5 bases, and 7 bases lay outside the gene matches. CDR1 is LNHDA, CDR2 SQIVND, per germline (reference sequence). The CDR3 sequence is 12 residues long. Here the CDR3 DNA reads TGTGCCAGTAGTTTGCATGGACAGGGTCTCCACTTT. Amino acids: CASSLHGQGLHF.

This sequence joins TRBV19 and TRBJ2-5; a possible D gene is TRBD2 (5 bases). Trimming removed 4 bases at V and 12 bases at J, with 15 bases between. The CDR3 totals 12 residues. Per germline, CDR1 LNHDA and CDR2 SQIVND (reference sequence). The CDR3 spells CASSSPGSEKYF. CDR3 bases: TGTGCCAGTAGTAGTCCGGGGTCAGAGAAGTACTTC.